The source of this T cell receptor beta chain is a study of blood T cell repertoires in COVID-19. TCRdb keeps only in-frame clones here, not all; method: immunoSEQ multiplex PCR. The sample gives 84,000 or so clones, 65% to 85% of which show up once; 25% to 30% is in the top ten. Material: peripheral blood. The receptor comes from a woman at least 80 years old with acute or convalescent COVID-19.

As DNA, the CDR3 is TGTGCCAGCAGTTCTAGCGGGAGGTTGGGCGGGGAGCTGTTTTTT. It translates to CASSSSGRLGGELFF. This sequence joins TRBV7-2 and TRBJ2-2; 11 nucleotides align to TRBD2. The CDR3 has 15 amino acids. Germline CDR1 and CDR2: SGHTA and FQGNSA. After removal of 6 bases from V and 7 bases from J, the junction contained 7 bases not matched to a gene.